This entry is about one T cell receptor (beta chain). The data belong to a study of blood T cell repertoires in COVID-19. Looking at the study overall: Sites across the United States, Italy and Spain contributed samples from acute and convalescent COVID-19. T cells, B-cell-depleted T cells, or PBMCs supplied cDNA or gDNA.

Original methodology: Reference gene primers were amplified, and this amplification served to estimate nucleated cell counts. Profiled with immunoSEQ multiplex PCR; TCRdb holds only in-frame clones, not every one. V, J and clone size were drawn from that table, and D and trimming were deduced from the DNA. The sample includes 300,000 to 350,000 clones, about nine tenths seen only once; the top ten take about 2.5%. Trimming removed 4 bases from V and 0 bases from J, with 12 bases in between. From germline, CDR1 is MGHRA and CDR2 YSYEKL. The CDR3 has 15 amino acids. The J gene is TRBJ1-1, the V gene TRBV4-1; D is unclear. Sequences were obtained from peripheral blood. This receptor was taken from a man in his late teens or twenties with active or convalescent COVID-19. The CDR3 DNA is TGCGCCAGCAGCCCAGAGGTACAGCTGAACACTGAAGCTTTCTTT. Amino acid sequence: CASSPEVQLNTEAFF.